These T cell receptor beta chains were read from a single sample in a study of cytomegalovirus exposure and HLA in healthy donors. Sequencing used immunoSEQ multiplex PCR; TCRdb keeps in-frame clones, though not all of them. The data contain some 310,000 clones, approximately 86% of them seen just once; the ten biggest clones take up roughly 0.96%. Sequencing was done on a sample of PBMCs. These receptors were collected from a man between 25 and 39 years old in good health and CMV-seronegative. CDR3s include the opening cysteine and the closing phenylalanine or tryptophan. A D gene is named only where the DNA matches it firmly. Clone size is given for some rows only: seen once, a few or many times, or a class if the clone is expanded.

once	TRBJ1-4	.	TRBV2	CASSPNEKLFF	TGTGCCAGCAGTCCAAATGAAAAACTGTTTTTT
.	TRBJ1-6	.	TRBV11-2	CASSSRGTLNSPLHF	TGTGCCAGCAGCTCCCGTGGGACATTAAATTCACCCCTCCACTTT
.	TRBJ1-6	TRBD1	TRBV11-2	CASSLRTGYSYNSPLHF	TGTGCCAGCAGCCTACGGACAGGTTACTCCTATAATTCACCCCTCCACTTT
.	TRBJ2-6	.	TRBV27	CASAPSGANVLTF	TGTGCCAGCGCGCCCTCTGGGGCCAACGTCCTGACTTTC
.	TRBJ2-7	TRBD2	TRBV7-2	CASSLGGGGAGYEQYF	TGTGCCAGCAGCTTAGGAGGCGGGGGGGCCGGATACGAGCAGTACTTC
.	TRBJ1-2	.	TRBV30	CAWASMGHSYGYTF	TGTGCCTGGGCCTCTATGGGACACTCCTATGGCTACACCTTC
.	TRBJ1-1	.	TRBV10-3	CAISVEGSTEAFF	TGTGCCATCAGTGTGGAGGGGAGCACTGAAGCTTTCTTT
.	TRBJ1-1	.	TRBV5-1	CASSLAGGWEINTEAFF	TGCGCCAGCAGCTTGGCCGGGGGTTGGGAGATCAACACTGAAGCTTTCTTT
.	TRBJ2-3	TRBD1	TRBV15	CATSYGQGHSDTQYF	TGTGCCACCAGTTATGGACAGGGGCACTCTGATACGCAGTATTTT
.	TRBJ1-3	TRBD1	TRBV7-2	CASSLKDRGDTIYF	TGTGCCAGCAGCTTAAAGGACAGGGGTGACACCATATATTTT
.	TRBJ2-3	.	TRBV5-1	CASSLPGYTSSTDTQYF	TGCGCCAGCAGCTTGCCGGGATATACCTCTAGCACAGATACGCAGTATTTT
.	TRBJ1-6	TRBD1	TRBV6-5	CAIRTGNNSPLHF	TGTGCCATACGGACAGGGAACAATTCACCCCTCCACTTT
.	TRBJ2-7	.	TRBV11-2	CASSPTPRQASYEQYF	TGTGCCAGCAGCCCAACCCCTAGACAGGCCTCCTACGAGCAGTACTTC
.	TRBJ2-3	TRBD2	TRBV7-2	CASRATSGGTDTQYF	TGTGCCAGCAGAGCGACTAGCGGGGGCACAGATACGCAGTATTTT
.	TRBJ1-6	.	TRBV18	CASSPVGQLNSPLHF	TGTGCCAGCTCACCTGTCGGACAGCTGAATTCACCCCTCCACTTT
.	TRBJ2-7	TRBD1	TRBV18	CASSLSNDRGIYEQYF	TGTGCCAGCTCACTATCAAATGACAGGGGAATCTACGAGCAGTACTTC
.	TRBJ2-5	.	TRBV11-2	CASSLAGLAETQYF	TGTGCCAGCAGCTTAGCGGGGCTAGCGGAGACCCAGTACTTC
.	TRBJ1-4	TRBD1	TRBV7-8	CASSSGQVTEKLFF	TGTGCCAGCAGCTCCGGACAGGTTACTGAAAAACTGTTTTTT
.	TRBJ2-2	.	TRBV5-4	CASSLSGGLNTGELFF	TGTGCCAGCAGCTTGTCTGGCGGTTTGAACACCGGGGAGCTGTTTTTT
.	TRBJ2-2	.	TRBV9	CASSVDSYQYSGELFF	TGTGCCAGCAGCGTCGACAGCTATCAATACTCCGGGGAGCTGTTTTTT
.	TRBJ2-5	.	TRBV4-3	CASSPGTEETQYF	TGCGCCAGCAGCCCGGGGACTGAAGAGACCCAGTACTTC
.	TRBJ1-2	.	TRBV7-9	CASSLEGSRYGYTF	TGTGCCAGCAGCTTAGAGGGGTCCCGCTATGGCTACACCTTC
.	TRBJ1-3	TRBD1	TRBV2	CASTPGTGGGNTIYF	TGTGCCAGCACCCCGGGGACAGGGGGTGGAAACACCATATATTTT
.	TRBJ2-7	.	TRBV11-2	CASSFPDSSYEQYF	TGTGCCAGCAGCTTCCCGGACAGCTCCTACGAGCAGTACTTC
once	TRBJ1-5	TRBD1	TRBV19	CASSIDRMAGGLNQPQHF	TGTGCCAGTAGTATAGATCGGATGGCAGGGGGCTTAAATCAGCCCCAGCATTTT
.	TRBJ2-2	TRBD2	TRBV7-8	CASSWTSVIRELFF	TGTGCCAGCAGCTGGACTAGTGTTATTCGGGAGCTGTTTTTT
.	TRBJ1-4	TRBD1	TRBV14	CASSSTGQPIEKLFF	TGTGCCAGCAGCTCCACGGGACAGCCAATTGAAAAACTGTTTTTT
.	TRBJ1-1	TRBD1	TRBV7-2	CASSTGGNTEAFF	TGTGCCAGCAGCACAGGGGGCAACACTGAAGCTTTCTTT
.	TRBJ2-5	.	TRBV11-3	CASSLGQKFQETQYF	TGTGCCAGCAGCTTAGGTCAGAAATTCCAAGAGACCCAGTACTTC
.	TRBJ2-7	.	TRBV6-1	CASSKQTGLYEQYF	TGTGCCAGCAGTAAGCAGACAGGATTGTACGAGCAGTACTTC
.	TRBJ1-2	TRBD1	TRBV15	CATSKGQGFGYGYTF	TGTGCCACCAGCAAAGGACAGGGGTTCGGCTATGGCTACACCTTC
.	TRBJ1-2	.	TRBV7-4	CASSLGGSAPPRGGF	TGTGCCAGCAGCTTAGGCGGCAGTGCTCCGCCGCGCGGGGGCTTC
.	TRBJ1-2	.	TRBV5-1	CASSESGDGYTF	TGCGCCAGCAGCGAATCAGGGGATGGCTACACCTTC
.	TRBJ2-4	TRBD1	TRBV15	CATSSRTGFGDIQYF	TGTGCCACCAGCAGCAGGACAGGGTTCGGGGACATTCAGTACTTC
.	TRBJ2-7	TRBD1	TRBV18	CASSPGQGDEQYF	TGTGCCAGCTCACCTGGACAGGGCGACGAGCAGTACTTC
.	TRBJ1-1	TRBD1	TRBV5-1	CASSLETGAGTEAFF	TGCGCCAGCAGCTTGGAGACAGGGGCCGGCACTGAAGCTTTCTTT
once	TRBJ1-2	.	TRBV19	CASSGTVISNYGYTF	TGTGCCAGTAGTGGAACAGTTATCTCTAACTATGGCTACACCTTC
.	TRBJ2-7	.	TRBV19	CASSSFTGSPSYEQYF	TGTGCCAGTAGTAGCTTTACAGGGAGTCCCTCCTACGAGCAGTACTTC
once	TRBJ1-1	.	TRBV6-6	CASSLSQGHYNTEAFF	TGTGCCAGCAGCTTGAGTCAGGGGCACTATAACACTGAAGCTTTCTTT
.	TRBJ2-3	TRBD1	TRBV15	CATSRGTRRNRGDTQYF	TGTGCCACCAGCAGAGGCACGAGGAGGAACAGGGGGGATACGCAGTATTTT
.	TRBJ2-2	.	TRBV27	CASSFTANTGELFF	TGTGCCAGCAGCTTCACAGCGAACACCGGGGAGCTGTTTTTT
.	TRBJ1-1	.	TRBV7-2	CASSPGGSNTEAFF	TGTGCCAGCAGCCCTGGGGGGTCGAACACTGAAGCTTTCTTT
.	TRBJ2-1	.	TRBV13	CASSLLNEQFF	TGTGCCAGCAGCCTCCTCAATGAGCAGTTCTTC
.	TRBJ1-4	TRBD1	TRBV5-4	CASSLERTGSEKLFF	TGTGCCAGCAGCTTGGAACGGACAGGGAGTGAAAAACTGTTTTTT
.	TRBJ2-1	.	TRBV7-7	CASSLGGSYNEQFF	TGTGCCAGCAGCCTTGGGGGGTCCTACAATGAGCAGTTCTTC
once	TRBJ2-3	.	TRBV5-6	CASSLVGVWPDTQYF	TGTGCCAGCAGCTTGGTAGGGGTCTGGCCAGATACGCAGTATTTT
.	TRBJ2-1	TRBD2	TRBV6-6	CASSTPSSGGRYEQFF	TGTGCCAGCAGTACCCCTTCTAGCGGGGGACGGTATGAGCAGTTCTTC
.	TRBJ1-2	.	TRBV6-5	CASRLDRRYGYTF	TGTGCCAGCAGACTAGACAGGCGGTATGGCTACACCTTC
once	TRBJ2-3	.	TRBV7-7	CASSPRPTTDTQYF	TGTGCCAGCAGCCCCCGTCCCACTACAGATACGCAGTATTTT
.	TRBJ1-1	.	TRBV18	CASSPPRGTGSEAFF	TGTGCCAGCTCACCACCTAGAGGAACAGGCTCTGAAGCTTTCTTT
.	TRBJ1-1	.	TRBV11-2	CASTKANTEAFF	TGTGCCAGCACCAAAGCGAACACTGAAGCTTTCTTT